The T cell receptor (beta chain) under discussion was sequenced for a study of CD8+ T cells in alopecia areata (dated by TCRdb to about 2018). Background on the whole study: The treated patients, all with moderate-to-severe alopecia areata, were enrolled in an open-label pilot trial of oral tofacitinib given at 5 to 10 mg twice daily. Patients received tofacitinib for 6 to 18 months and were then followed off drug for 6 months to check for delayed response and recurrence. In both human patients and the C3H/HeJ mouse model, the study applied high-throughput TCRbeta sequencing to look at T cell clonal expansion in alopecia areata. In humans, TCRbeta sequencing was performed on scalp tissue and on sorted CD4+ and CD8+ peripheral blood T cells from healthy controls and from patients with patchy or totalis/universalis alopecia areata. Patients on tofacitinib were biopsied at baseline and after 4 and 24 weeks of treatment, and several of the patients also had a later scalp biopsy. Scalp clonality was compared across normal scalp (n=4), patchy alopecia areata scalp (n=8), and alopecia totalis/universalis scalp (n=8). RNA came from the PAXgene miRNA kit for fixed scalp, the miRNeasy kit for PBMCs, and the RNeasy kit for mouse skin. Amplification of TCRbeta CDR3 regions was done by immunoSEQ multiplex PCR using 35 Vbeta forward primers and 13 Jbeta reverse primers.

Germline trimming amounts to 2 bases on V and 2 bases on J, with 5 as the count of junction bases outside the gene matches. From the cysteine up to the phenylalanine, the CDR3 has a length of 17 residues. The retained sequence is limited to the CDR3, 51 bases, with the frame set at the first base. CDR1 MGHDK and CDR2 SYGVNS were looked up in the germline V gene. Beyond this particular receptor, the publication reports: Unlike mouse skin, which is dominated by gammadelta T cells, normal human skin has resident alphabeta T cells that are also sequenced, and this complicates analysis of the scalp TCR repertoire. TCR sequences shared between patients were less clear than in mice, possibly partly because of HLA diversity in the patient population. Compared with normal scalp, lesional scalp had higher clonality and more expanded CD8+ clones, particularly in alopecia totalis/universalis, a pattern that suggests antigenic drive.

In its sample, this clone was seen once. No antigen is known for it. There are no base qualities to consult, and no much larger clone falls within one base. The receptor library was made with the immunoSEQ multiplex PCR assay. RNA was extracted from all samples and reverse transcribed into cDNA, which served as template for TCR sequencing. First-strand cDNA was synthesized using SuperScript III with a 2:1 mix of oligo-dT and random hexamers. A synthetic immune receptor repertoire was used to assess amplification bias, and residual bias was removed computationally. The study's own analysis went as follows. Raw reads were preprocessed to remove errors, and CDR3 was defined according to IMGT conventions as the region from the conserved cysteine to phenylalanine. Clonality was computed as 1 minus the Shannon entropy, with the entropy normalized by log2 of the number of productive unique TCRs. Whether scalp clones were CD4 or CD8 was inferred by matching scalp TCRbeta sequences against CD4 and CD8 repertoires sorted from blood. The table was pulled from immuneACCESS by TCRdb, which kept in-frame rearrangements only. Such tables lose some clones; where checked, under half of the loss comes from unresolved V genes, and the rest has no known cause. V and J calls plus clone size are reproduced from that table; the DNA served to infer D and trimming. The sample yields about 150,000 clones; 45% to 60% were counted once. 15% to 20% of the sample is in the top ten clones.

The intended sense of this specimen's time point label: baseline before oral tofacitinib. From alopecia areata patients, peripheral blood was collected along with lesional scalp punch biopsies. PBMCs were isolated by density centrifugation and stained for CD3, CD4 and CD8, and CD4+ and CD8+ T cells were sorted on a FACSAria. Rearrangement joined TRBV25-1 to TRBJ1-6; 8 middle bases align to TRBD1. The receptor was derived from a human donor with alopecia areata. This specimen was CD8+ T cells sorted from blood, taken at week 0. In nucleotide form, the sequence is TGTGCCAGCAGTGAAAATCAGGGGGCGACCTATAATTCACCCCTCCACTTT. It is translated as CASSENQGATYNSPLHF.